These T cell receptor beta chains were read from a single sample in a study of cytomegalovirus exposure and HLA in healthy donors. The table came from immunoSEQ multiplex PCR; TCRdb's copy has only in-frame clones and leaves some out. The table includes 150,000 to 200,000 clones, about four fifths detected once. Sample: PBMCs. These receptors all come from a boy under 18 in good health and CMV-seronegative. The conserved cysteine and the conserved F or W are not part of the CDR3 here. Each record gives: V gene, J gene, CDR3 protein.

TRBV7-2	TRBJ2-3	ASSLTSQTTDTQY
TRBV19	TRBJ1-5	ASSPQGFNQPQH
TRBV27	TRBJ2-7	ASSLSGQFPHEQY
TRBV15	TRBJ2-1	ATSRDRGYNEQF
TRBV19	TRBJ1-5	ASSMVTGGGQPQH
TRBV19	TRBJ1-5	ASRGDSDNQPQH
TRBV30	TRBJ1-1	AWKQLTTEAF
TRBV6-5	TRBJ1-5	ASKQGWNQPQH
TRBV6-5	TRBJ1-2	ASSYSPVFYGYT
TRBV11-2	TRBJ1-2	ASSLDLPTDRALYGYT
TRBV18	TRBJ2-5	ASSPLHQETQY
TRBV20-1	TRBJ2-5	SARLVETQY
TRBV7-8	TRBJ1-3	ASSLVGGSGNTIY
TRBV7-9	TRBJ1-6	ASSPSGQITAPLH
TRBV4-1	TRBJ1-2	ASRPLGTQPRSYGYT
TRBV4-1	TRBJ2-5	ATSRGVQETQY
TRBV5-1	TRBJ1-1	ASKLSVIYSINTEAF
TRBV7-3	TRBJ2-5	ASSYGGDRGTQY
TRBV9	TRBJ2-3	ASSVELGTDTQY
TRBV7-7	TRBJ2-7	ASSPGHNTYEQY
TRBV5-1	TRBJ2-1	ASSLGDNSYNEQF
TRBV29-1	TRBJ1-1	SVLLGGRTEAF
TRBV5-6	TRBJ2-3	ASSPEGLRGPDTQY
TRBV6-6	TRBJ1-1	ASSYSGQGTEAF
TRBV19	TRBJ1-6	ASSVIGGGSSPLH
TRBV2	TRBJ1-1	ASSEGSGSAF
TRBV30	TRBJ2-3	AWSDIQGGTQY
TRBV6-1	TRBJ1-6	ASSEWGTQVGSPLH
TRBV28	TRBJ2-1	ASRSNQGTILYNEQF
TRBV2	TRBJ2-5	ASSEPFGEGETQY
TRBV6-1	TRBJ2-7	ASSEDFYYEQY
TRBV5-1	TRBJ1-2	ASSYRDRANYGYT
TRBV5-4	TRBJ1-2	ASSLETVYGYT
TRBV19	TRBJ1-5	ASRNPGQGTNQPQH
TRBV28	TRBJ1-5	ASSRFRGQGIQPQH
TRBV9	TRBJ1-3	ASSVSGQISGNTIY
TRBV9	TRBJ2-3	ASSPEQGFTDTQY
TRBV7-9	TRBJ1-1	ASSSRTGWNTEAF
TRBV28	TRBJ2-1	ASSLLHNEQF
TRBV5-1	TRBJ2-5	ASRGRETQY
TRBV7-2	TRBJ2-5	ASSPSAGQYLKETQY
TRBV27	TRBJ2-1	ASLPYSGSRNEQF
TRBV6-1	TRBJ2-5	ASSYLETQY
TRBV6-1	TRBJ2-1	ASTVHRGNEQF
TRBV4-3	TRBJ1-2	ASSQIGQSDGYT
TRBV11-3	TRBJ2-5	ASSFRGETQY
TRBV7-2	TRBJ2-7	ASSLSFEGRLKSEQY
TRBV19	TRBJ1-4	ASSIEAAEELF
TRBV7-2	TRBJ2-5	ASSFGTGVTQY
TRBV5-6	TRBJ2-7	ASSYTRRAAKWGLYEQY
TRBV30	TRBJ2-7	AWSVAESDREEFWFRTEQY
TRBV2	TRBJ2-7	ASSVGLAGGTYEQY
TRBV6-4	TRBJ2-3	ASSDSPSGGSDTQY
TRBV11-2	TRBJ2-7	ASRPSGTYEQY